This TCR beta chain was captured by sequencing in a study of blood T cell repertoires in COVID-19. TCRdb's table, derived via immunoSEQ multiplex PCR, lists solely in-frame clones and lacks some. The sample includes 200,000 to 250,000 clones, about 80% of them seen just once. The CDR3 spans 17 residues. Germline CDR1 reads MDHEN; CDR2 reads SYDVKM. After removal of 4 bases from V and 3 bases from J, the junction contained 9 bases not matched to a gene. The sequenced material came from PBMCs or T cells enriched from blood (not recorded which). The source is a woman in her forties with acute COVID-19. The rearrangement joins TRBV28 to TRBJ2-1; 10 nucleotides align to TRBD2. The CDR3 protein is CASSSESSGSFYNEQFF. The CDR3 DNA follows: TGTGCCAGCAGTTCCGAATCTAGCGGGAGCTTCTACAATGAGCAGTTCTTC.